The present T cell receptor beta chain was sequenced within a study of CD4+ T cells in melanoma. Whole-study findings and limits: CD8+ T cell, macrophage and B cell function reportedly correlated with neoantigen-specific CD4+ T cells. Reportedly, melanoma neoantigen-specific CD4+ T cells showed varied differentiation states.

The V gene lost 7 bases and the J gene lost 2 bases, with 12 bases spanning the gap. Germline-derived CDR1 and CDR2 are SNHLY and FYNNEI. The CDR3 is made up of 13 amino acids. There are a few counts of this clone. Its antigen is undetermined. Using immunoSEQ multiplex PCR, the repertoire was profiled, and TCRdb retains in-frame clones only, with some absent. The table includes 15,000 or so clones, approximately 57% detected once. The chain couples TRBV2 to TRBJ2-7; D uncertain. The TCR was taken from a human donor with melanoma. The sample was cells from a culture (not recorded whether cultured in vitro). For the CDR3, the DNA is TGTGCCAGCATCATGCCCTTAACCTACGAGCAGTACTTC. Translated, it gives CASIMPLTYEQYF.